Listed below are T cell receptor beta chains from one sample, sequenced in a study of blood T cell repertoires in COVID-19. Sequencing was performed with immunoSEQ multiplex PCR; in TCRdb, only in-frame clones are kept and a portion is missing. The sample has 90,000 to 100,000 clones, around 82% seen once. The sample consisted of peripheral blood. The receptor source for this set is a man between 65 and 85 years old with active or convalescent COVID-19. Each CDR3 is given with its conserved first and last residue. A D gene is named only where the DNA matches it firmly. Size values are once, few and many counts, or a class for expanded clones, and some rows have none.

J,V,size,D,CDR3,DNA
TRBJ2-7,TRBV18,few,-,CASSPPGAYYEQYF,TGTGCCAGCTCACCACCAGGAGCGTACTACGAGCAGTACTTC
TRBJ1-6,TRBV20-1,-,-,CSASVRSSYNSPLHF,TGCAGTGCTAGTGTTAGGAGCTCCTATAATTCACCCCTCCACTTT
TRBJ1-4,TRBV20-1,-,-,CSASSGGFNEKLFF,TGCAGTGCTAGTTCGGGGGGGTTTAATGAAAAACTGTTTTTT
TRBJ1-1,TRBV11-2,-,TRBD1,CASSTHLGQGSAEAFF,TGTGCCAGCAGCACCCACTTGGGACAGGGGTCTGCTGAAGCTTTCTTT
TRBJ1-6,TRBV7-9,-,-,CASSLDGGSSPLHF,TGTGCCAGCAGCTTAGACGGAGGTTCTTCACCCCTCCACTTT
TRBJ1-1,TRBV5-1,-,TRBD1,CASSLGQGENTEAFF,TGCGCCAGCAGCTTGGGACAGGGGGAGAACACTGAAGCTTTCTTT
TRBJ1-2,TRBV6-6,-,TRBD1,CASLGQGATGYTF,TGTGCCTCCCTAGGGCAGGGGGCGACTGGCTACACCTTC
TRBJ1-6,TRBV5-4,-,TRBD1,CASSEGGTVNSPLHF,TGTGCCAGCAGCGAAGGCGGGACAGTTAATTCACCCCTCCACTTT
TRBJ2-7,TRBV5-1,-,-,CASSPALRDEQYF,TGCGCCAGCAGCCCCGCCTTGCGGGACGAGCAGTACTTC
TRBJ1-4,TRBV19,-,-,CASSIRVLTNEKLFF,TGTGCCAGTAGTATTCGCGTTCTTACGAATGAAAAACTGTTTTTT
TRBJ2-3,TRBV6-5,-,TRBD2,CASKKTSGGDTQYF,TGTGCCAGCAAAAAGACTAGCGGGGGAGATACGCAGTATTTT
TRBJ1-2,TRBV4-1,-,TRBD1,CASSQVPGQNYGYTF,TGCGCCAGCAGCCAAGTCCCGGGACAGAACTATGGCTACACCTTC
TRBJ2-1,TRBV27,-,-,CASREDYYNEQFF,TGTGCCAGCAGGGAGGACTATTACAATGAGCAGTTCTTC
TRBJ1-5,TRBV6-6,-,-,CASSLVRPDNQPQHF,TGTGCCAGCAGTTTGGTCAGGCCCGACAATCAGCCCCAGCATTTT
TRBJ1-2,TRBV30,-,-,CACADGTNYGYTF,TGTGCCTGCGCCGATGGGACAAACTATGGCTACACCTTC
TRBJ2-7,TRBV5-1,-,-,CASSTDTSYEQYF,TGCGCCAGCAGCACGGACACCTCTTACGAGCAGTACTTC